The 32 T cell receptor beta chains below all came from one sample that was sequenced in a study of T cells in tuberculosis. Measured with immunoSEQ multiplex PCR; TCRdb has only the in-frame clones, and not every one. Among about 43,000 clones listed, roughly 94% were seen once. The sequenced sample consisted of PBMCs. The receptors here all came from a donor aged 10 to 29 with latent tuberculosis or without tuberculosis infection. Some clones in this sample may be carry-over from other donors' samples.

The chain links TRBV6-5 to TRBJ2-7; possibly TRBD2 for D (5 bases). The V end was cut by 2 bases, the J end by 0 bases, with 8 bases between. The CDR3 runs 14 residues. Germline V gene sequence: CDR1 MNHEY, CDR2 SVGAGI. CDR3 sequence: CASSYEAASYEQYF. CDR3 sequence (DNA): TGTGCCAGCAGTTACGAAGCGGCCTCCTACGAGCAGTACTTC.

This chain uses TRBV5-1 with TRBJ2-1, with a possible D match to TRBD1 (6 bases). V lost 1 base, J lost 7 bases, and 18 bases lay in between. Germline V CDR1 and CDR2: SGHRS, YFSETQ. CDR3 length: 16 amino acids. The CDR3 DNA reads as TGCGCCAGCAGCTTGTCAGGGGCCCCTTCGGGGAATGAGCAGTTCTTC. It is translated as CASSLSGAPSGNEQFF.

The genes are TRBV29-1 and TRBJ2-7; 11 bases are a match to TRBD1. V shed 7 bases, J shed 3 bases, and the junction held 23 bases outside the gene matches. The CDR3 totals 19 residues. Germline V lookup: CDR1 SQVTM, CDR2 ANQGSEA. CDR3 region: CSDQTNRDRGCFIVYEQYF. DNA for the CDR3: TGCAGCGACCAAACAAACCGGGACAGGGGGTGTTTTATCGTCTACGAGCAGTACTTC.

The V and J genes are TRBV5-5 and TRBJ2-1; a weak D match, TRBD1 (5 bases). Trimming removed 0 bases from V and 2 bases from J, with 9 bases in between. CDR1 SGHKS and CDR2 YYEKEE come from the germline V gene (reference sequence). The CDR3 contains 15 residues. This chain's CDR3 is CASSLADSPYNEQFF. CDR3 in DNA: TGTGCCAGCAGCTTGGCCGACAGTCCCTACAATGAGCAGTTCTTC.

This clone was observed once. The chain recombines TRBV11-1 with TRBJ2-2; D gene unclear. V was trimmed by 1 base and J by 1 base, leaving 7 bases between them. The CDR3 runs 15 residues. CDR1 and CDR2 (germline): SGHAT, FQDESV (reference sequence). CDR3 DNA: TGTGCCAGCAGCTTAGGGCAGGAGAACACCGGGGAGCTGTTTTTT. It translates to CASSLGQENTGELFF.

The chain's CDR3 is CASRLGSGQGYTQYF. CDR3 DNA sequence: TGTGCCAGCAGGCTTGGTAGCGGCCAAGGATATACGCAGTATTTT. This sequence joins TRBV7-3 and TRBJ2-3, with D maybe TRBD2 (6 bases). V lost 6 bases, J lost 7 bases, and 20 bases lay in between. CDR3 size: 15 residues. Germline V gives CDR1 SGHTA, CDR2 FQGTGA.

This rearrangement joins TRBV14 to TRBJ1-1; no reliable D call. The CDR3 spans 13 residues. V was clipped by 1 base and J by 5 bases, with 8 bases between them. In germline, CDR1 is SGHDN, CDR2 FVKESK. This CDR3 is CASSQVTGTEAFF. The CDR3, as DNA: TGTGCCAGCAGCCAAGTTACGGGAACTGAAGCTTTCTTT. Variable domain in full (rest from reference TRBV14 and TRBJ1-1): EAGVTQFPSHSVIEKGQTVTLRCDPISGHDNLYWYRRVMGKEIKFLLHFVKESKQDESGMPNNRFLAERTGGTYSTLKVQPAELEDSGVYFCASSQVTGTEAFFGQGTRLTVV.

The chain links TRBV19 to TRBJ2-7; unclear D gene. CDR1 and CDR2 (germline): LNHDA, SQIVND (reference sequence). This CDR3 spans 16 amino acids. V was pared by 2 bases and J by 0 bases, with 14 bases between. This chain's CDR3 is CASSIYGMPPSYEQYF. CDR3 DNA sequence: TGTGCCAGTAGTATATACGGTATGCCACCCTCCTACGAGCAGTACTTC.

The genes are TRBV7-3 and TRBJ2-3, with 9 bases matching TRBD1. This CDR3 is built from 14 residues. The V and J ends lost 5 bases and 3 bases, in that order; junction bases with no gene match: 3. The germline CDR1 and CDR2 sequences are SGHTA and FQGTGA. Written as DNA, the CDR3 is TGTGCCAGCAGCCCGGACAGGGGAACAGATACGCAGTATTTT. Translating gives CASSPDRGTDTQYF.

J is TRBJ1-1 and V is TRBV19; unclear D gene. The CDR3 has 12 residues. Trimming took off 5 bases at V and 5 bases at J, with 9 bases between the two ends. The germline CDR1 and CDR2 sequences are LNHDA and SQIVND (reference sequence). CDR3 region: CASSPLRTEAFF. The CDR3 DNA reads TGTGCCAGTAGTCCCCTGAGGACTGAAGCTTTCTTT.

This chain uses TRBV2 with TRBJ2-7; TRBD1 agrees at 9 bases. The trim removed 4 bases at V and 2 bases at J, leaving 9 bases unmatched. This CDR3 is 16 amino acids long. Germline V CDR1 and CDR2: SNHLY, FYNNEI. The CDR3 nucleotides are TGTGCCAGCAGTGGGTCTAGGACAGGGGACCCCTACGAGCAGTACTTC. This codes for CASSGSRTGDPYEQYF.

This sequence joins TRBV7-2 and TRBJ2-1, with TRBD1 matching over 7 bases. Germline V CDR1 and CDR2: SGHTA, FQGNSA. V was pared by 4 bases and J by 2 bases, with 8 bases of the junction left unmatched. The CDR3 sequence is 16 residues long. The CDR3 sequence is CASSSPGTEAYNEQFF. DNA for the CDR3: TGTGCCAGCAGCTCACCTGGGACAGAAGCCTACAATGAGCAGTTCTTC.

The chain has TRBV13 and TRBJ2-2; 9 bases line up with TRBD1. Unmatched junction bases numbered 12, after V lost 5 bases and J lost 8 bases. The CDR3 contains 16 residues. Germline assignment: CDR1 PRHDT and CDR2 FYEKMQ (reference sequence). CDR3 sequence reads: CASSRQAGTGLGELFF. The CDR3 DNA sequence: TGTGCCAGCAGCCGCCAGGCGGGGACAGGGTTAGGGGAGCTGTTTTTT.

The rearrangement uses TRBV7-9 and TRBJ2-3; 7 positions agree with TRBD2. Germline values: CDR1 SEHNR, CDR2 FQNEAQ (reference sequence). This CDR3 comprises 15 residues. The junction had 5 bases not matched to a gene; V was cut back by 5 bases and J by 0 bases. The DNA for the CDR3 is TGTGCCAGCAGCCCTCTAGCGGATAGCACAGATACGCAGTATTTT. Its protein product is CASSPLADSTDTQYF.

The rearrangement joins TRBV7-2 to TRBJ1-4, with unresolved D. Trimming removed 1 base at V and 5 bases at J, with 8 bases between. Germline assignment: CDR1 SGHTA and CDR2 FQGNSA. This CDR3 is built from 14 residues. This CDR3 is CASSLVPLNEKLFF. Written as DNA, the CDR3 is TGTGCCAGCAGCTTAGTACCACTGAATGAAAAACTGTTTTTT.

The rearrangement uses TRBV27 and TRBJ2-5; 7 positions match TRBD1. V trimming: 5 bases; J trimming: 5 bases; junction bases outside the gene matches: 17. From germline, CDR1 is MNHEY and CDR2 SMNVEV (reference sequence). CDR3 length: 17 amino acids. CDR3 sequence (DNA): TGTGCCAGCAGTCCGCCTCACTTAAGGGGGCTGAAGGAGACCCAGTACTTC. Translation: CASSPPHLRGLKETQYF.

The chain employs TRBV19 and TRBJ1-2; no definite D call. The CDR3 covers 15 residues. V was trimmed by 6 bases and J by 8 bases, leaving 22 bases between them. Germline CDR1 and CDR2: LNHDA and SQIVND (reference sequence). The CDR3 nucleotides read TGTGCCAGTAGACGCGAGGCGACGGCCCTTGGGGGCTACACCTTC. It specifies CASRREATALGGYTF. The variable domain in full, with the rest retrieved from reference TRBV19 and TRBJ1-2, is DGGITQSPKYLFRKEGQNVTLSCEQNLNHDAMYWYRQDPGQGLRLIYYSQIVNDFQKGDIAEGYSVSREKKESFPLTVTSAQKNPTAFYLCASRREATALGGYTFGSGTRLTVV.

This chain uses TRBV15 with TRBJ2-6, with 8 bases identical to TRBD1. Germline V gene sequence: CDR1 LNHNV, CDR2 YYDKDF (reference sequence). Trimming cost V 3 bases and J 0 bases; bases outside gene matches: 7. There are 18 residues in the CDR3. This CDR3 is CATSRRTGISSGANVLTF. CDR3 sequence (DNA): TGTGCCACCAGCAGGCGGACAGGGATCTCCTCTGGGGCCAACGTCCTGACTTTC. Full variable domain (rest looked up from reference TRBV15 and TRBJ2-6): DAMVIQNPRYQVTQFGKPVTLSCSQTLNHNVMYWYQQKSSQAPKLLFHYYDKDFNNEADTPDNFQSRRPNTSFCFLDIRSPGLGDTAMYLCATSRRTGISSGANVLTFGAGSRLTVL.

This chain connects TRBV5-1 to TRBJ2-3; TRBD1 agrees at 8 bases. With 3 bases clipped from V and 3 bases from J, the junction kept 3 bases outside the gene matches. The CDR3 spans 14 residues. CDR1 is SGHRS, CDR2 YFSETQ, per germline. CDR3 nucleotide sequence: TGCGCCAGCAGCTGGGGGGACAGGACAGATACGCAGTATTTT. Residues: CASSWGDRTDTQYF.

The count of this clone is one. The chain carries TRBV27 and TRBJ2-7, with a tentative D call TRBD1 (6 bases). The CDR3 spans 14 residues. Germline V gives CDR1 MNHEY, CDR2 SMNVEV (reference sequence). V shed 5 bases and J shed 0 bases, with 11 bases lying between them. This CDR3 reads CASSDRSLSYEQYF. CDR3 DNA: TGTGCCAGCAGTGACAGGAGCCTCTCCTACGAGCAGTACTTC.

V is TRBV5-1 and J is TRBJ2-2; D is perhaps TRBD2 (5 bases). The germline V gene encodes CDR1 SGHRS and CDR2 YFSETQ. V was shortened by 2 bases and J by 3 bases, with 11 bases between the two germline ends. The CDR3 has 15 amino acids. This CDR3 is CASSLGPGDTGELFF. The DNA for the CDR3 is TGCGCCAGCAGCTTAGGACCCGGGGACACCGGGGAGCTGTTTTTT. Full variable domain (outside the CDR3, taken from reference TRBV5-1 and TRBJ2-2): KAGVTQTPRYLIKTRGQQVTLSCSPISGHRSVSWYQQTPGQGLQFLFEYFSETQRNKGNFPGRFSGRQFSNSRSEMNVSTLELGDSALYLCASSLGPGDTGELFFGEGSRLTVL.

The gene calls are TRBV7-9 and TRBJ2-7, with D tentatively TRBD2 (6 bases). Germline V gene sequence: CDR1 SEHNR, CDR2 FQNEAQ (reference sequence). V lost 7 bases and J lost 1, with 14 bases in between. The CDR3 has 14 amino acids. The CDR3 reads CASTSEGGSYEQYF. Here the CDR3 DNA reads TGTGCCAGCACATCAGAGGGAGGATCCTACGAGCAGTACTTC.

CDR3 DNA: TGCAGCGTTCGCGGGAGCCCCTACGAGCAGTACTTC. It yields the protein CSVRGSPYEQYF. The rearrangement uses TRBV29-1 and TRBJ2-7; 7 bases line up with TRBD2. The CDR3 has 12 residues. Trimming cost V 5 bases and J 2 bases; bases outside gene matches: 3. The germline gives CDR1 SQVTM, CDR2 ANQGSEA.

The V gene is TRBV4-3, the J gene TRBJ2-1; D gene ambiguous. The CDR3 sequence is 16 residues long. Germline CDR1 and CDR2: LGHNA and YSLEER. The V gene lost 0 bases and the J gene lost 0 bases, with 9 bases spanning the gap. The CDR3 loop reads CASSQDRGSSYNEQFF. The CDR3 DNA is TGCGCCAGCAGCCAAGATCGCGGAAGCTCCTACAATGAGCAGTTCTTC.

The gene calls are TRBV7-9 and TRBJ2-7; D gene ambiguous. The V and J ends lost 2 bases and 0 bases respectively, with 5 bases between them. Germline V lookup: CDR1 SEHNR, CDR2 FQNEAQ (reference sequence). The CDR3 contains 13 residues. CDR3 amino acids: CASSLQISYEQYF. As DNA, the CDR3 is TGTGCCAGCAGCTTACAGATCTCCTACGAGCAGTACTTC.

The chain couples TRBV19 to TRBJ2-2; the match to TRBD1 covers 7 bases. V trimming: 3 bases; J trimming: 6 bases; junction bases outside the gene matches: 7. The CDR3 sequence is 15 residues long. Germline V gene lookup returns CDR1 LNHDA and CDR2 SQIVND (reference sequence). The CDR3 loop reads CASSMRGDRAGELFF. In DNA form, the CDR3 reads TGTGCCAGTAGTATGAGGGGAGACAGGGCCGGGGAGCTGTTTTTT.

V gene TRBV9 combines with J gene TRBJ2-2; 8 nucleotides match TRBD1. V dropped 4 bases and J dropped 4; count of bases not matched to a gene: 3. This CDR3 comprises 14 residues. Per germline, CDR1 SGDLS and CDR2 YYNGEE. CDR3 protein: CASSRTGITGELFF. Written as DNA, the CDR3 is TGTGCCAGCAGCCGGACAGGGATCACCGGGGAGCTGTTTTTT. The whole variable domain, filled in from reference TRBV9 and TRBJ2-2, reads DSGVTQTPKHLITATGQRVTLRCSPRSGDLSVYWYQQSLDQGLQFLIQYYNGEERAKGNILERFSAQQFPDLHSELNLSSLELGDSALYFCASSRTGITGELFFGEGSRLTVL.

The chain recombines TRBV10-2 with TRBJ2-4, with D possibly TRBD1 on 5 matching bases. CDR3 size: 16 residues. V lost 3 bases, J lost 3 bases, and 15 bases lay in between. The germline gives CDR1 WSHSY, CDR2 SAAADI. The CDR3 reads CASSDLPPGIKNIQYF. As DNA, the CDR3 is TGCGCCAGCAGTGACCTACCCCCAGGGATCAAAAACATTCAGTACTTC.

The gene calls are TRBV19 and TRBJ2-1, with TRBD2 as a possible D gene (6 bases). This CDR3 is built from 16 residues. Between the trimmed V and J ends, which lost 3 bases and 5 bases, there was a span of 17 bases. Looked up from germline, CDR1 is LNHDA and CDR2 is SQIVND (reference sequence). The chain's CDR3 is CASSIRSGPTNNEQFF. DNA for the CDR3: TGTGCCAGTAGTATCCGAAGCGGGCCGACGAACAATGAGCAGTTCTTC.

This chain uses TRBV4-1 with TRBJ1-2; 8 positions agree with TRBD1. This CDR3 has 16 amino acids. J gave up 3 bases and V 6 bases, and 12 bases lay outside the gene matches. Germline V gene sequence: CDR1 MGHRA, CDR2 YSYEKL. CDR3 sequence reads: CASRLGQAVGDYGYTF. The CDR3 DNA sequence: TGCGCCAGCAGACTGGGACAGGCGGTTGGTGACTATGGCTACACCTTC.

The J gene is TRBJ2-6, the V gene TRBV5-1, with 7 bases fitting TRBD1. The CDR3 length is 20 residues. The ends lost 4 bases at V and 1 base at J; junction bases unmatched: 17. From germline, CDR1 is SGHRS and CDR2 YFSETQ. CDR3 protein: CASSLTTLPGQLSGANVLTF. CDR3 DNA: TGCGCCAGCAGCCTGACGACCCTCCCGGGACAGTTGTCTGGGGCCAACGTCCTGACTTTC.

J is TRBJ2-7 and V is TRBV28; D is possibly TRBD1 (5 bases). CDR1 is MDHEN and CDR2 is SYDVKM in the germline V gene. V was trimmed by 6 bases and J by 5 bases, leaving 8 bases between them. The CDR3 spans 11 residues. CDR3: CASRDTDEQYF. The CDR3 DNA sequence: TGTGCCAGCAGGGACACAGACGAGCAGTACTTC.